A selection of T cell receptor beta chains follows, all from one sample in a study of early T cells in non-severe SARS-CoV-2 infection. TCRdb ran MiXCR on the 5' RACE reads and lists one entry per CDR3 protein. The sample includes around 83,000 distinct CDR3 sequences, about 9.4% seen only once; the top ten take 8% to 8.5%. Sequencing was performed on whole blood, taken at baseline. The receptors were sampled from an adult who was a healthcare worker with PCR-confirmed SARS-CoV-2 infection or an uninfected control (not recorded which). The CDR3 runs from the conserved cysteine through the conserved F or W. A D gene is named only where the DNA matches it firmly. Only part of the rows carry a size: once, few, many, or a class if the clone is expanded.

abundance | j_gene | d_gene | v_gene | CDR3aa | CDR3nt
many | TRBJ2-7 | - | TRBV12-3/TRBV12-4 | CASSLMGVGYEQYF | TGTGCCAGCAGTTTAATGGGCGTCGGGTACGAGCAGTACTTC
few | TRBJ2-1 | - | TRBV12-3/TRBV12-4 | CASSLGAEQFF | TGTGCCAGCAGTTTGGGGGCTGAGCAGTTCTTC
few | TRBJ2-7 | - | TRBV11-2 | CASSPPGEGRTYEQYF | TGTGCCAGCAGCCCCCCTGGCGAGGGGAGGACCTACGAGCAGTACTTC
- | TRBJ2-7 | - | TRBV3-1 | CASSRTENYEQYF | TGTGCCAGCAGCAGGACAGAGAACTACGAGCAGTACTTC
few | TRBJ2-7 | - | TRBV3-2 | CASSQQMSTHEQYF | TGTGCCAGCAGCCAACAGATGAGCACCCACGAGCAGTACTTC
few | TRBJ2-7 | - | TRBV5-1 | CASSPGDRHSYEQYF | TGCGCCAGCAGCCCCGGAGACAGGCACTCCTACGAGCAGTACTTC
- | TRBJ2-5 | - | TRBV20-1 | CSASYQETQYF | TGCAGTGCTAGCTACCAAGAGACCCAGTACTTC
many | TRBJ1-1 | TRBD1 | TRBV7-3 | CASSSLGPGQSEAFF | TGTGCCAGCAGTTCCCTAGGCCCGGGACAGAGTGAAGCTTTCTTT
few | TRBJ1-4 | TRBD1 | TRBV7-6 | CASSLGQGAGKLFF | TGTGCCAGCAGCTTGGGACAGGGTGCAGGAAAACTGTTTTTT
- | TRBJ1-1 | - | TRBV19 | CASQTEAFF | TGTGCCAGTCAAACTGAAGCTTTCTTT
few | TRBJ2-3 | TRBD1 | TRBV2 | CASSDRGLDTQYF | TGTGCCAGCAGTGACAGGGGGCTGGATACGCAGTATTTT
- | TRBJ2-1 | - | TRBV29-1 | CSVELNEQFF | TGCAGCGTTGAGCTTAATGAGCAGTTCTTC
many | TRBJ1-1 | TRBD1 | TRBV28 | CASSLTGMGTEAFF | TGTGCCAGCAGTTTGACAGGGATGGGGACTGAAGCTTTCTTT
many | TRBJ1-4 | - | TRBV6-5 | CASSYSATNEKLFF | TGTGCCAGCAGTTACTCGGCTACTAATGAAAAACTGTTTTTT
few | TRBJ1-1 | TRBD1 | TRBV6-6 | CASSTTGGRTEAFF | TGTGCCAGCAGTACGACAGGGGGCAGAACTGAAGCTTTCTTT
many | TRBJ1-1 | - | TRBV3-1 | CASSQNGPGTEAFF | TGTGCCAGCAGCCAAAACGGACCGGGGACTGAAGCTTTCTTT
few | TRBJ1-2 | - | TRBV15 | CATSRDTTVGYTF | TGTGCCACCAGCAGAGATACAACAGTTGGCTACACCTTC
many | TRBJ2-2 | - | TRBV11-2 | CASSLLGSTGELFF | TGTGCCAGCAGCCTCTTGGGGAGCACCGGGGAGCTGTTTTTT
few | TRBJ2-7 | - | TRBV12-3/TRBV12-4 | CASSSRGGVAYEQYF | TGTGCCAGCAGTTCCCGGGGCGGGGTAGCCTACGAGCAGTACTTC
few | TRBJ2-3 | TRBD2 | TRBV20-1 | CSASSGREFTDTQYF | TGCAGTGCTAGTAGTGGGCGGGAGTTCACAGATACGCAGTATTTT
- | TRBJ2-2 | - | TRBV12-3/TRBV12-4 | CASSKIGEGGELFF | TGTGCCAGTTCGAAGATCGGAGAGGGCGGGGAGCTGTTTTTT
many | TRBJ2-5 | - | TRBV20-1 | CSAERGETQYF | TGCAGTGCAGAGCGAGGAGAGACCCAGTACTTC
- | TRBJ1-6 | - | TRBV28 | CASRTGKGSPLHF | TGTGCCAGCCGTACAGGGAAAGGTTCACCCCTCCACTTT
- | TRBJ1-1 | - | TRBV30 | CAWSTVRPGEAFF | TGTGCCTGGAGTACGGTAAGGCCCGGTGAAGCTTTCTTT
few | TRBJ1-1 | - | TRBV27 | CASSSLPPNTEAFF | TGTGCCAGCAGTTCCCTCCCCCCGAACACTGAAGCTTTCTTT
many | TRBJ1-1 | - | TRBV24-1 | CATSDPTGKAFF | TGTGCCACCAGTGACCCAACAGGGAAAGCTTTCTTT
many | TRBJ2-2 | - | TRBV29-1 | CSLLGKGISGELFF | TGCAGCCTCTTAGGTAAAGGGATCAGCGGGGAGCTGTTTTTT
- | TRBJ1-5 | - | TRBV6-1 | CASRSTGGEAQPQHF | TGTGCCAGCAGATCGACTGGGGGGGAAGCTCAGCCCCAGCATTTT
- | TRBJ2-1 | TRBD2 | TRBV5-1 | CASSFRLADSYNEQFF | TGCGCCAGCAGCTTCCGACTAGCGGACTCCTACAATGAGCAGTTCTTC
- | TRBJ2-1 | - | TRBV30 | CAWSKMTDYNEQFF | TGTGCCTGGAGTAAAATGACTGATTACAATGAGCAGTTCTTC
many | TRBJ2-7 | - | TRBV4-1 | CASSQDFASYEQYF | TGCGCCAGCAGCCAAGACTTCGCCTCCTACGAGCAGTACTTC
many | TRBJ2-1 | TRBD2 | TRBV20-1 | CSADGGGRHNEQFF | TGCAGTGCCGACGGGGGCGGGAGGCACAATGAGCAGTTCTTC
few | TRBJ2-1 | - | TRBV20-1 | CSARGTSLHNEQFF | TGCAGTGCTAGAGGAACTAGTCTACACAATGAGCAGTTCTTC
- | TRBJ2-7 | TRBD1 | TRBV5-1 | CASSTDRGTYEQYF | TGCGCCAGCAGCACGGACAGGGGAACTTACGAGCAGTACTTC
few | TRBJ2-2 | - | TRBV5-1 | CASSPDKPGVQTKTGELFF | TGCGCCAGCAGCCCTGACAAGCCGGGAGTACAGACTAAGACCGGGGAGCTGTTTTTT
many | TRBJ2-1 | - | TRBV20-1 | CSTRGDRGNEQFF | TGCAGTACACGTGGGGACCGGGGGAATGAGCAGTTCTTC
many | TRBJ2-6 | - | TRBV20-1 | CSASWSSGANVLTF | TGCAGTGCTAGTTGGAGCTCTGGGGCCAACGTCCTGACTTTC
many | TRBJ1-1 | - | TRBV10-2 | CASSVLVPNTEAFF | TGCGCCAGCAGTGTACTCGTTCCGAACACTGAAGCTTTCTTT
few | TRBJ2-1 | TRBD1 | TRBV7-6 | CASSPPDRGEQFF | TGTGCCAGCAGCCCCCCCGACAGGGGCGAGCAGTTCTTC
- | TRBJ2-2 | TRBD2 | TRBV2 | CASSVSSSGRRTGELFF | TGTGCCAGCAGTGTGAGCTCTAGCGGGAGACGAACCGGGGAGCTGTTTTTT
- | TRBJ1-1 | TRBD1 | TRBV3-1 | CASHPGDRDTEAFF | TGTGCCAGCCACCCCGGAGACAGGGACACTGAAGCTTTCTTT
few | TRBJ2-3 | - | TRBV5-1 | CASSLHSSNTDTQYF | TGCGCCAGCAGCTTGCACTCGAGTAACACAGATACGCAGTATTTT
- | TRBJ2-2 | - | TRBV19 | CASLNFGDTGELFF | TGTGCCAGCTTAAATTTTGGGGACACCGGGGAGCTGTTTTTT
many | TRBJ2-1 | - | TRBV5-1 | CASSLAGGINEQFF | TGCGCCAGCAGCTTGGCTGGAGGGATCAATGAGCAGTTCTTC
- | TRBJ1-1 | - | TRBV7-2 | CASSLALMGATEAFF | TGTGCCAGCAGCTTAGCGCTAATGGGCGCCACTGAAGCTTTCTTT
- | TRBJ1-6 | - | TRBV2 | CASSEDGSYNSPLHF | TGTGCCAGCAGTGAAGACGGCTCCTATAATTCACCCCTCCACTTT
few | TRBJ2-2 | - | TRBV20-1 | CSANPGQTATGELFF | TGCAGTGCTAACCCCGGACAGACGGCTACCGGGGAGCTGTTTTTT
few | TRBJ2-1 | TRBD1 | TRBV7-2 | CASSLGGQLQFF | TGTGCCAGCAGCTTAGGGGGACAGCTCCAGTTCTTC